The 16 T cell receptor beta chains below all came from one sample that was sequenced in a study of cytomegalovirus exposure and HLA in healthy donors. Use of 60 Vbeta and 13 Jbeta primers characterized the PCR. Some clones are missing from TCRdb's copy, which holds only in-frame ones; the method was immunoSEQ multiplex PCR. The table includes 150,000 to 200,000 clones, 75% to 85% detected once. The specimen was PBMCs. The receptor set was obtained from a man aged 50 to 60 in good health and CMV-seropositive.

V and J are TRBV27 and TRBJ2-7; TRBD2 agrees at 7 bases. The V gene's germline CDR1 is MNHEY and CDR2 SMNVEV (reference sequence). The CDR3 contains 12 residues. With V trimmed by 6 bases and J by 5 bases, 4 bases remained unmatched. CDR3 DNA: TGTGCCAGCAGGGGAGGGTTTAACGAGCAGTACTTC. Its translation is CASRGGFNEQYF.

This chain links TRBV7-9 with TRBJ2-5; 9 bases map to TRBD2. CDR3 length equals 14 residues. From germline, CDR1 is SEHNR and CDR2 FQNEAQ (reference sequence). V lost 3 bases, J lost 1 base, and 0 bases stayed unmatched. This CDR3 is CASSLTSGQETQYF. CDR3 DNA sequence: TGTGCCAGCAGCTTGACTAGCGGCCAAGAGACCCAGTACTTC.

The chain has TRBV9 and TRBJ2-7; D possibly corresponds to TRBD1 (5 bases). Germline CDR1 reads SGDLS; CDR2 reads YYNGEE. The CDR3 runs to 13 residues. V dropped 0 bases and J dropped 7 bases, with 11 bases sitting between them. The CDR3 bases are TGTGCCAGCAGCGTAGAGGGTCAGGGAGAGCAGTACTTC. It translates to CASSVEGQGEQYF.

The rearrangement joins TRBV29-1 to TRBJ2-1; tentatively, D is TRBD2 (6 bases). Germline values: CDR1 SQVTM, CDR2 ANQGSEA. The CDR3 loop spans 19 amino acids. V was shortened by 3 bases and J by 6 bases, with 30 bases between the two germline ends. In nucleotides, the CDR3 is TGCAGCGTTGACGGTAAGAGAGGTCGGGGGACTCTCCCCTCCAATGAGCAGTTCTTC. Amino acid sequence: CSVDGKRGRGTLPSNEQFF.

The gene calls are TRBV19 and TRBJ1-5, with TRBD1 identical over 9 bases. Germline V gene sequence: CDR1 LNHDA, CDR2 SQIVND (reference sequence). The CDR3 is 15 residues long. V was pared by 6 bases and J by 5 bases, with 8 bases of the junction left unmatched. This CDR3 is CASSLQGARDQPQHF. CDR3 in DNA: TGTGCCAGTAGCCTACAGGGGGCAAGGGATCAGCCCCAGCATTTT. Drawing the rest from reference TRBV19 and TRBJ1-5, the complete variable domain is DGGITQSPKYLFRKEGQNVTLSCEQNLNHDAMYWYRQDPGQGLRLIYYSQIVNDFQKGDIAEGYSVSREKKESFPLTVTSAQKNPTAFYLCASSLQGARDQPQHFGDGTRLSIL.

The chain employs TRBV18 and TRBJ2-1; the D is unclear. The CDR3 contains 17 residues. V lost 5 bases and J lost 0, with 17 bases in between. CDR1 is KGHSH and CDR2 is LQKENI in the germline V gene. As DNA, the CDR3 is TGTGCCAGCTCAGGAGTCCGCCGGGTGAGCTCCTACAATGAGCAGTTCTTC. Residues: CASSGVRRVSSYNEQFF.

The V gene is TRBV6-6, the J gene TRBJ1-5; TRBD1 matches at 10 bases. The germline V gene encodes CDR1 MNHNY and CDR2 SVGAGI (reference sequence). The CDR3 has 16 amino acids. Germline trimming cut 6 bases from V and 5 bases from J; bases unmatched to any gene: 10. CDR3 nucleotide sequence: TGTGCCAGCAGCCGGGTGGACAGGGGGATCGATCAGCCCCAGCATTTT. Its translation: CASSRVDRGIDQPQHF.

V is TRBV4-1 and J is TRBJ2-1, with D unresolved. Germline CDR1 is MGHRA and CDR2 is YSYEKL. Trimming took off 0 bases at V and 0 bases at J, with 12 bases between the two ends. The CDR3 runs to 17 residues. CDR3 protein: CASSQDRLESSYNEQFF. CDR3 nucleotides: TGCGCCAGCAGCCAAGATCGACTTGAGAGCTCCTACAATGAGCAGTTCTTC.

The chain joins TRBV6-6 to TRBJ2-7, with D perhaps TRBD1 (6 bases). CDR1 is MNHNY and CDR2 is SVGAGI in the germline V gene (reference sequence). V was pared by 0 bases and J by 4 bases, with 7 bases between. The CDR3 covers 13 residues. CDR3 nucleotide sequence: TGTGCCAGCAGTTACTCACAGGGATACGAGCAGTACTTC. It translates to CASSYSQGYEQYF.

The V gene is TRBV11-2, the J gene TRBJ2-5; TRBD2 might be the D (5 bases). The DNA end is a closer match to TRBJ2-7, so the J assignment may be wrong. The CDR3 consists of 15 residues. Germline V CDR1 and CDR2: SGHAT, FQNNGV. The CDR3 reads CASSLDQGSSYEQYF. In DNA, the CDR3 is TGTGCCAGCAGCTTAGATCAAGGGAGCTCCTACGAGCAGTACTTC.

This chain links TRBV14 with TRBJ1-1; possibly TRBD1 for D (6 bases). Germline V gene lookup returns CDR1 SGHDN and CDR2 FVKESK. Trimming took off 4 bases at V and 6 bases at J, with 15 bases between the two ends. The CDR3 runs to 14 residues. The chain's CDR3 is CASSLTGWFAEAFF. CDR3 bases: TGTGCCAGCAGCCTTACAGGGTGGTTCGCTGAAGCTTTCTTT.

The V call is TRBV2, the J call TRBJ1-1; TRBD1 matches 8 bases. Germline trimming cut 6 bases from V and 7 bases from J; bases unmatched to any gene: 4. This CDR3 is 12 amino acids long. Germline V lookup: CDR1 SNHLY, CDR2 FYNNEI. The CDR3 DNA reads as TGTGCCAGCAGCCTAGACAGGGGTGAAGCTTTCTTT. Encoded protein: CASSLDRGEAFF.

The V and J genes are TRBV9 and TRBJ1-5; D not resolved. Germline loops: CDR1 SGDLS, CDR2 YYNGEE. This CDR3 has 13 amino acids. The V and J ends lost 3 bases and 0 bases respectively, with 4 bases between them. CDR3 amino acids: CASSGNSNQPQHF. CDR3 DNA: TGTGCCAGCAGCGGTAATAGCAATCAGCCCCAGCATTTT.

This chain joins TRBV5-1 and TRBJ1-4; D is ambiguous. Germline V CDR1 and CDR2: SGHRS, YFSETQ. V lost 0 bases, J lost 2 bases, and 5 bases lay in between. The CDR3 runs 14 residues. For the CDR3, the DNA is TGCGCCAGCAGCTTGGGCGGGACTAATGAAAAACTGTTTTTT. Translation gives CASSLGGTNEKLFF.

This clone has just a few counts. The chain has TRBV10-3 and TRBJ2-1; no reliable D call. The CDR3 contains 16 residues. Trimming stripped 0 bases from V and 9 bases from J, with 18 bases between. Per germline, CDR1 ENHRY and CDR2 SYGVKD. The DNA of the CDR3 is TGTGCCATCAGTGAGTCAGGAGCGCCCCGAATGGGTGAGCAGTTCTTC. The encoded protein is CAISESGAPRMGEQFF.

The CDR3 loop reads CASSPTGAYEQYV. As DNA, the CDR3 is TGTGCCAGCAGCCCAACAGGGGCCTACGAGCAGTACGTC. The chain couples TRBV7-9 to TRBJ2-7, with 7 bases fitting TRBD1. The CDR3 has 13 amino acids. CDR1 is SEHNR and CDR2 is FQNEAQ in the germline V gene (reference sequence). Trimming at V came to 5 bases and at J to 2 bases, leaving 3 bases not matched to a gene.